This T cell receptor beta chain was observed in a study of T cells in narcolepsy. Study-level background: Donors had narcolepsy type 1 or type 2, or were healthy controls.

The V gene lost 4 bases and the J gene lost 4 bases, with 17 bases spanning the gap. Germline CDR1 reads LGHNA; CDR2 reads YNFKEQ. This CDR3 is 16 amino acids long. Assay: immunoSEQ multiplex PCR; the TCRdb copy retains only in-frame clones and omits some. Of 30,000 to 40,000 clones listed, roughly 87% are singletons. Notes on the study in general: Some memory CD4+ repertoires had no autoreactive clone sequences.

A remark on this clone: Its antigen is not known.

The specimen was CD45RA- memory CD4+ T cells from PBMCs. This clonotype originated in a human donor with narcolepsy. The chain employs TRBV4-2 and TRBJ1-3, with D maybe TRBD1 (6 bases). Written as DNA, the CDR3 is TGTGCCAGCAGCCCACTCGGGGGGGCAGCGGGAAACACCATATATTTT. Translating it yields CASSPLGGAAGNTIYF.